This T cell receptor (beta chain) comes out of a study of T cell repertoires in cytomegalovirus infection. Study in general: The public TCR beta signatures pointed to both CMV infection and matching HLA type.

This clonotype was seen at least ten times. The germline CDR1 and CDR2 sequences are SQVTM and ANQGSEA. V gave up 5 bases and J gave up 2 bases; unmatched junction bases: 8. The CDR3 sequence is 15 residues long. TCRdb reprocessed the reads via MiXCR and lists one record per CDR3 protein. Of approximately 250,000 distinct CDR3 sequences listed, roughly 9% are singletons. Sequencing input: PBMCs. The gene calls are TRBV29-1 and TRBJ2-5; 10 nucleotides match TRBD1. The clonotype comes from a human donor in good health (CMV status not recorded). Some clones in this sample may be carry-over from other donors' samples. CDR3 coding DNA: TGCAGCGTTACCTACGACAGGGGGCTACAAGAGACCCAGTACTTC. This codes for CSVTYDRGLQETQYF.